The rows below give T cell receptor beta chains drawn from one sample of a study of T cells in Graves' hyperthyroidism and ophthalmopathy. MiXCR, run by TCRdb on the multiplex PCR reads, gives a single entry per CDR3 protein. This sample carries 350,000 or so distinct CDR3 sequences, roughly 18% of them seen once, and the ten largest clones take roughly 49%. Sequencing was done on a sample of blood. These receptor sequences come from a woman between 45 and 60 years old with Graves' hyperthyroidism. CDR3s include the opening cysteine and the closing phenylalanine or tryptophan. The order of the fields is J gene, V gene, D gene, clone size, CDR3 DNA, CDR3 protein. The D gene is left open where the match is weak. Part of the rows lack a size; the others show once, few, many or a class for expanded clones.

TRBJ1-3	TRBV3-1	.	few	TGTGCCAGCAGCCAGGGTTATGAAACAGGCGTAATAGGAAACACCATATATTTT	CASSQGYETGVIGNTIYF
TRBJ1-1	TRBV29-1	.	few	TGCAGCGTTGAAAGTTGGGGGAACACTGAAGCTTTCTTT	CSVESWGNTEAFF
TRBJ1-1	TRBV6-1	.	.	TGTGCCAGCAGCCTACTATACATGCGCACTGAAGCTTTCTTT	CASSLLYMRTEAFF
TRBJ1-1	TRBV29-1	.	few	TGCAGCGTTTGGAGGCAGCCGAACACTGAAGCTTTCTTT	CSVWRQPNTEAFF
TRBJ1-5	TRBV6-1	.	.	TGTGCCACCAGAGACGGGGGTTACAATCAGCCCCAGCATTTT	CATRDGGYNQPQHF
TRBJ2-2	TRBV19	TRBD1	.	TGTGCCAGTAGTACCCGGGACAGGGGGTACACCGGGGAGCTGTTTTTT	CASSTRDRGYTGELFF
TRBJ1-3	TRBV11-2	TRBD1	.	TGTGCCAGCACCCGGGACAGCCCTGGAAACACCATATATTTT	CASTRDSPGNTIYF
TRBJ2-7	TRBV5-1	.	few	TGCGCCAGCAGCTCATCCACAGGGTCCCACGAGCAGTACTTC	CASSSSTGSHEQYF
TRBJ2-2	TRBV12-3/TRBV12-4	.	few	TGTGCCAGCAGACCGGTAACCGGGGAGCTGTTTTTT	CASRPVTGELFF
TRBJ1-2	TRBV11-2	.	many	TGTGCCAGCAGCTTATCACACGACGGGGGGACTCAGAGTCAATCCGTCTATGGCTACACCTTC	CASSLSHDGGTQSQSVYGYTF
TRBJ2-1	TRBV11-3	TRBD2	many	TGTGCCAGCAGCTTAGACACTAGCGGGGGAAATGAGCAGTTCTTC	CASSLDTSGGNEQFF
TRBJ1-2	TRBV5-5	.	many	TGTGCCAGCAGCTTGGCCGCAGGAGGAGATGGCTACACCTTC	CASSLAAGGDGYTF
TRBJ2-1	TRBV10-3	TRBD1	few	TGTGCCATCAGTGAGTCTACAGGGGTGGATGAGCAGTTCTTC	CAISESTGVDEQFF
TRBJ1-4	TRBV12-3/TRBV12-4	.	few	TGTGCCAGCAGCACAGGGCTCACTAATGAAAAACTGTTTTTT	CASSTGLTNEKLFF
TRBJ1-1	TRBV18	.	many	TGTGCCAGCTCACCGTTAGACATGAACACTGAAGCTTTCTTT	CASSPLDMNTEAFF
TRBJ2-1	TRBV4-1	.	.	TGCGCCAGCAGCCAGGCCGGTGGCCTAGTGGGAAATGAGCAGTTCTTC	CASSQAGGLVGNEQFF
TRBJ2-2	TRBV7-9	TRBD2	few	TGTGCCAGCAGCGACCCCGTGAGAGCGGGGGGGGTCGGGGAGCTGTTTTTT	CASSDPVRAGGVGELFF
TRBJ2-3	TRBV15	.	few	TGTGCCACCAGCAGAGATTCGAGGGGTTACACAGATACGCAGTATTTT	CATSRDSRGYTDTQYF
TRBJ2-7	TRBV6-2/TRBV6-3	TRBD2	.	TGTGCCACCGGCGGGAGGCGATCCTACGAGCAGTACTTC	CATGGRRSYEQYF
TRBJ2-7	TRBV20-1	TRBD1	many	TGCAGTGTACTACAGGGGGCGAACTCCTACGAGCAGTACTTC	CSVLQGANSYEQYF
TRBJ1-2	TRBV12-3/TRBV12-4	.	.	TGTGCCAGCACCCGAACAAATAACTATGGCTACACCTTC	CASTRTNNYGYTF
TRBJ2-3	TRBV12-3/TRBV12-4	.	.	TGTGCCAGCAGTTTCCAGACAGGGAGGAGCACAGATACGCAGTATTTT	CASSFQTGRSTDTQYF
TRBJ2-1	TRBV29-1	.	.	TGCAGCGCCCCCCTAGCGCAAGCTTACAATGAGCAGTTCTTC	CSAPLAQAYNEQFF
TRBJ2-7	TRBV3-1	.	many	TGTGCCAGCAGCCAAAACGGCCCGGGCGAGCAGTACTTC	CASSQNGPGEQYF
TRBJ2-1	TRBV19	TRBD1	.	TGTGCCAGTAGTCCTCGGACAGGGGACTCCTACAATGAGCAGTTCTTC	CASSPRTGDSYNEQFF
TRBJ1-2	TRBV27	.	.	TGTGCCAGCAGTTTTGAGGGTAACTATGGCTACACCTTC	CASSFEGNYGYTF
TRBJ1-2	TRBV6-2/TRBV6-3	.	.	TGTGCCGCGAGGACAGCAAACTATGGCTACACCTTC	CAARTANYGYTF
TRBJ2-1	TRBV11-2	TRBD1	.	TGTGCCAGCAGCACTCACAGGGGTTACAACAATGAGCAGTTCTTC	CASSTHRGYNNEQFF